Listed below are T cell receptor beta chains from one sample, sequenced in a study of cytomegalovirus exposure and HLA in healthy donors. Profiled with immunoSEQ multiplex PCR; TCRdb holds only in-frame clones, not every one. Of 100,000 to 150,000 clones listed, about 68% are singletons. Sequencing was performed on PBMCs. These receptor sequences come from a man aged 40-50 years in good health and CMV-seropositive. CDR3s include the opening cysteine and the closing phenylalanine or tryptophan. The order of the fields is clone size, D gene, V gene, J gene, CDR3 protein, CDR3 DNA. A D gene is named only where the DNA matches it firmly. Only some rows state a clone size, as once, few, many or a class for expanded clones.

clone_size: .
d_call: TRBD2
v_call: TRBV5-4
j_call: TRBJ2-7
cdr3_aa: CASSTSHTSGGDEQYF
cdr3_nt: TGTGCCAGCAGCACTTCCCATACTAGCGGAGGGGACGAGCAGTACTTC

clone_size: .
d_call: .
v_call: TRBV6-1
j_call: TRBJ1-1
cdr3_aa: CASVWARAFF
cdr3_nt: TGTGCCAGCGTTTGGGCCCGAGCTTTCTTT

clone_size: .
d_call: .
v_call: TRBV4-1
j_call: TRBJ1-5
cdr3_aa: CASSQEYRAVPQPQHF
cdr3_nt: TGCGCCAGCAGCCAAGAGTACAGGGCCGTTCCTCAGCCCCAGCATTTT

clone_size: .
d_call: TRBD2
v_call: TRBV29-1
j_call: TRBJ2-5
cdr3_aa: CSVGTTGKETQYF
cdr3_nt: TGCAGCGTGGGGACTACGGGGAAAGAGACCCAGTACTTC

clone_size: .
d_call: TRBD1
v_call: TRBV6-5
j_call: TRBJ1-5
cdr3_aa: CASSGTGYQPQHF
cdr3_nt: TGTGCCAGCTCCGGGACAGGATATCAGCCCCAGCATTTT

clone_size: .
d_call: .
v_call: TRBV9
j_call: TRBJ2-2
cdr3_aa: CASSVVGSGELFF
cdr3_nt: TGTGCCAGCAGCGTAGTCGGGTCGGGGGAGCTGTTTTTT

clone_size: .
d_call: .
v_call: TRBV30
j_call: TRBJ1-1
cdr3_aa: CAWSPTAGLAEAFF
cdr3_nt: TGTGCCTGGAGTCCCACCGCTGGTTTAGCTGAAGCTTTCTTT

clone_size: few
d_call: TRBD1
v_call: TRBV2
j_call: TRBJ1-1
cdr3_aa: CASRGDRASEAFF
cdr3_nt: TGTGCCAGCCGGGGGGACAGGGCCTCTGAAGCTTTCTTT

clone_size: .
d_call: .
v_call: TRBV19
j_call: TRBJ2-2
cdr3_aa: CASRSGGGNTGELFF
cdr3_nt: TGTGCCAGTAGATCGGGTGGGGGGAATACCGGGGAGCTGTTTTTT

clone_size: .
d_call: .
v_call: TRBV7-9
j_call: TRBJ1-1
cdr3_aa: CASSSPLTERREAFF
cdr3_nt: TGTGCCAGCAGCTCCCCGTTGACAGAACGGAGAGAAGCTTTCTTT

clone_size: .
d_call: TRBD2
v_call: TRBV19
j_call: TRBJ2-3
cdr3_aa: CASRNGGGTPDTQYF
cdr3_nt: TGTGCCAGTAGGAACGGCGGGGGGACCCCAGATACGCAGTATTTT

clone_size: .
d_call: .
v_call: TRBV30
j_call: TRBJ1-1
cdr3_aa: CAWSVPGGRLGDTEAFF
cdr3_nt: TGTGCCTGGAGTGTACCGGGGGGGCGTTTGGGGGACACTGAAGCTTTCTTT

clone_size: .
d_call: .
v_call: TRBV20-1
j_call: TRBJ1-5
cdr3_aa: CSAGGGQPQHF
cdr3_nt: TGCAGTGCGGGGGGGGGTCAGCCCCAGCATTTT

clone_size: .
d_call: TRBD2
v_call: TRBV7-9
j_call: TRBJ2-5
cdr3_aa: CASSLGPSGRQETQYF
cdr3_nt: TGTGCCAGCAGCTTAGGACCTAGCGGGAGACAAGAGACCCAGTACTTC

clone_size: .
d_call: TRBD1
v_call: TRBV14
j_call: TRBJ2-7
cdr3_aa: CASSQGGGQQYF
cdr3_nt: TGTGCCAGCAGCCAAGGAGGGGGCCAGCAGTACTTC

clone_size: few
d_call: TRBD1
v_call: TRBV28
j_call: TRBJ1-1
cdr3_aa: CASSNRGRAFF
cdr3_nt: TGTGCCAGCAGTAACAGGGGGCGAGCTTTCTTT

clone_size: .
d_call: .
v_call: TRBV9
j_call: TRBJ1-1
cdr3_aa: CASSSRDYYEAFF
cdr3_nt: TGTGCCAGCAGCTCCCGGGACTATTATGAAGCTTTCTTT

clone_size: once
d_call: TRBD2
v_call: TRBV5-8
j_call: TRBJ2-3
cdr3_aa: CASSLLAGSTDTQYF
cdr3_nt: TGTGCCAGCAGCTTACTAGCGGGGAGCACAGATACGCAGTATTTT

clone_size: .
d_call: .
v_call: TRBV9
j_call: TRBJ2-3
cdr3_aa: CASSPTSFRTDTQYF
cdr3_nt: TGTGCCAGCAGCCCCACTAGCTTCCGCACAGATACGCAGTATTTT

clone_size: .
d_call: TRBD1
v_call: TRBV5-4
j_call: TRBJ1-1
cdr3_aa: CASSSYRGLNTEAFF
cdr3_nt: TGTGCCAGCAGCTCCTACAGGGGGTTGAACACTGAAGCTTTCTTT

clone_size: .
d_call: TRBD1
v_call: TRBV6-5
j_call: TRBJ1-1
cdr3_aa: CASRRTGPSGEAFF
cdr3_nt: TGTGCCAGCAGAAGGACAGGGCCTTCTGGTGAAGCTTTCTTT

clone_size: few
d_call: .
v_call: TRBV6-5
j_call: TRBJ1-4
cdr3_aa: CASSYARLGEKLFF
cdr3_nt: TGTGCCAGCAGTTACGCGAGGTTAGGTGAAAAACTGTTTTTT